This T cell receptor (beta chain) is from a study of shared clonotypes between healthy human individuals. In regard to this clone: The antigen remains undetermined.

Study results and caveats: Generation of non-shared clonotypes was less probable than generation of clonotypes shared by all four donors.

The germline CDR1 and CDR2 sequences are SNHLY and FYNNEI. The CDR3 covers 19 residues. V shed 6 bases and J 1 base; nucleotides not matched to a gene: 16. Profiled with immunoSEQ multiplex PCR; TCRdb holds only in-frame clones, not every one. Of 1,500,000 or so clones listed, roughly 96% are singletons. Sequencing was performed on naive CD4+ T cells sorted from blood. Subset given: CD45RA+ positively selected. The rearrangement joins TRBV2 to TRBJ2-5, with 11 nucleotides matching TRBD2. The TCR originated in a young man in good health. The CDR3 spells CASRATSGRTVSVQETQYF. CDR3 DNA sequence: TGTGCCAGCAGGGCTACTAGCGGGAGAACGGTTTCGGTCCAAGAGACCCAGTACTTC.